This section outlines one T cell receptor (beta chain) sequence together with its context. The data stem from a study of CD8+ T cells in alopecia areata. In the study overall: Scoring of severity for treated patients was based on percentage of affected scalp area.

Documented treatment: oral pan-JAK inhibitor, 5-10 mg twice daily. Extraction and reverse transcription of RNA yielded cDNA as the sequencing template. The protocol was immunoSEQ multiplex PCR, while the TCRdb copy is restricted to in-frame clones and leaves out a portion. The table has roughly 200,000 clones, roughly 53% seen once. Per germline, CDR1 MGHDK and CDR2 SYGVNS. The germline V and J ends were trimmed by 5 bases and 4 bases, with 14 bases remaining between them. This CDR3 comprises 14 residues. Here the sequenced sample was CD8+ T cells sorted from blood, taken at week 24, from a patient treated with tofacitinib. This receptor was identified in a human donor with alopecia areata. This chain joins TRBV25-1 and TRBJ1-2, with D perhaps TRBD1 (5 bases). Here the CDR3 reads CASSYAEGPYGYTF. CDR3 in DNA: TGTGCCAGCAGTTACGCCGAGGGACCCTATGGCTACACCTTC.